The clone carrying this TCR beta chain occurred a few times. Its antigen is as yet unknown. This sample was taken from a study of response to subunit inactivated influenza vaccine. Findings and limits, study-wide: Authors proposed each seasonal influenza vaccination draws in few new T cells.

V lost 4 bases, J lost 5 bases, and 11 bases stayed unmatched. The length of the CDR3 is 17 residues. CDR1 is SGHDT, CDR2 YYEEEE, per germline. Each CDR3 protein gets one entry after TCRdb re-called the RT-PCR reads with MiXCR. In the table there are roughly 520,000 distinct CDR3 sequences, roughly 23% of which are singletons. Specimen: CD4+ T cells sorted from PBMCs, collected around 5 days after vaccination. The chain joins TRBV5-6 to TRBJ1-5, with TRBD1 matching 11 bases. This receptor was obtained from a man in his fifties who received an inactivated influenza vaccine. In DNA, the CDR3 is TGTGCCAGCAGCACCTGGACAGGGGGCTTTTGGGATCAGCCCCAGCATTTT. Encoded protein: CASSTWTGGFWDQPQHF. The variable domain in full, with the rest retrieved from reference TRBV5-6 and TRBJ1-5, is DAGVTQSPTHLIKTRGQQVTLRCSPKSGHDTVSWYQQALGQGPQFIFQYYEEEERQRGNFPDRFSGHQFPNYSSELNVNALLLGDSALYLCASSTWTGGFWDQPQHFGDGTRLSIL.